The 20 T cell receptor beta chains below come from one sample, sequenced in a study of cytomegalovirus exposure and HLA in healthy donors. The PCR had 60 Vbeta and 13 Jbeta primers. Profiled with immunoSEQ multiplex PCR; TCRdb holds only in-frame clones, not every one. The table has under 200,000 clones, around 80% seen once. The specimen was PBMCs. The source of these receptors is a woman between 45 and 60 years old in good health and CMV-seronegative.

This chain connects TRBV28 to TRBJ2-7; 8 positions match TRBD2. The germline V gene encodes CDR1 MDHEN and CDR2 SYDVKM. The CDR3 length is 13 residues. J was trimmed by 6 bases and V by 2 bases; bases with no gene match: 3. The DNA for the CDR3 is TGTGCCAGCAGTTTAGCGGGAGGTCTCGAGCAGTACTTC. Its translation: CASSLAGGLEQYF.

The V and J genes are TRBV5-1 and TRBJ2-7; D not resolved. Per germline, CDR1 SGHRS and CDR2 YFSETQ. CDR3 length: 15 amino acids. V dropped 1 base and J dropped 1 base, with 12 bases sitting between them. The DNA of the CDR3 is TGCGCCAGCAGCTTGAGCGATCCCTTATCCTACGAGCAGTACTTC. Residues: CASSLSDPLSYEQYF. Based on the CDR3 plus reference TRBV5-1 and TRBJ2-7, the full variable domain is KAGVTQTPRYLIKTRGQQVTLSCSPISGHRSVSWYQQTPGQGLQFLFEYFSETQRNKGNFPGRFSGRQFSNSRSEMNVSTLELGDSALYLCASSLSDPLSYEQYFGPGTRLTVT.

This clone was counted once. The chain has TRBV5-1 and TRBJ2-7; TRBD2 is a possible D gene (5 bases). The CDR3 contains 13 residues. Germline V gene data show CDR1 as SGHRS and CDR2 as YFSETQ. With 1 base removed from V and 3 bases from J, the gap between germline ends came to 8 bases. The CDR3 sequence is CASSLTSHYEQYF. The CDR3 DNA reads as TGCGCCAGCAGCTTGACTAGTCACTACGAGCAGTACTTC.

The genes are TRBV6-6 and TRBJ1-3; the match to TRBD1 covers 9 bases. The germline V gene has CDR1 MNHNY and CDR2 SVGAGI (reference sequence). J gave up 4 bases and V 0 bases, and 1 base lay outside the gene matches. There are 15 residues in the CDR3. CDR3 sequence: CASSYSGTGGNTIYF. The CDR3 nucleotides are TGTGCCAGCAGTTACTCCGGGACAGGGGGAAACACCATATATTTT.

The J gene is TRBJ2-7, the V gene TRBV7-9; 9 nucleotides align to TRBD1. CDR3 length: 14 residues. The germline CDR1 and CDR2 sequences are SEHNR and FQNEAQ (reference sequence). With V trimmed by 5 bases and J by 4 bases, 6 bases remained unmatched. CDR3 sequence (DNA): TGTGCCAGCAGCCGGGACAGGGAATTATACGAGCAGTACTTC. Its protein product is CASSRDRELYEQYF.

CDR3 protein: CASSPLSWELGEQYF. Written as DNA, the CDR3 is TGTGCCAGCTCTCCCCTTTCATGGGAGCTGGGAGAGCAGTACTTC. The chain joins TRBV25-1 to TRBJ2-7; TRBD2 might be the D (5 bases). Germline CDR1 and CDR2: MGHDK and SYGVNS. The CDR3 is 15 amino acids. V shed 8 bases and J shed 7 bases, with 24 bases lying between them.

This clone was counted a few times. The chain recombines TRBV18 with TRBJ1-4; no clear D. CDR1 KGHSH and CDR2 LQKENI come from the germline V gene. This CDR3 contains 15 residues. With 2 bases removed from V and 0 bases from J, the gap between germline ends came to 7 bases. The DNA of the CDR3 is TGTGCCAGCTCACCAAGAGGAACAACTAATGAAAAACTGTTTTTT. Protein product: CASSPRGTTNEKLFF.

This clone showed up just once. This rearrangement joins TRBV29-1 to TRBJ1-5; perhaps TRBD1 as D (6 bases). The CDR3 length is 13 residues. With 8 bases removed from V and 6 bases from J, the gap between germline ends came to 17 bases. Looked up from germline, CDR1 is SQVTM and CDR2 is ANQGSEA. This CDR3 is CSSRTGPGQPQHF. In DNA, the CDR3 is TGCAGCTCCAGAACAGGGCCGGGTCAGCCCCAGCATTTT.

The chain joins TRBV2 to TRBJ1-1; 9 bases agree with TRBD1. From germline, CDR1 is SNHLY and CDR2 FYNNEI. The CDR3 has 14 residues. J was trimmed by 2 bases and V by 11 bases; bases with no gene match: 9. Written as DNA, the CDR3 is TGTGCCGGGAGGACAGGGGTGAGAAACACTGAAGCTTTCTTT. Protein sequence: CAGRTGVRNTEAFF. The variable domain in full, with the rest retrieved from reference TRBV2 and TRBJ1-1, is EPEVTQTPSHQVTQMGQEVILRCVPISNHLYFYWYRQILGQKVEFLVSFYNNEISEKSEIFDDQFSVERPDGSNFTLKIRSTKLEDSAMYFCAGRTGVRNTEAFFGQGTRLTVV.

The rearrangement uses TRBV9 and TRBJ2-7, with D possibly TRBD2 on 5 matching bases. Germline CDR1 reads SGDLS; CDR2 reads YYNGEE. The V and J ends lost 0 bases and 4 bases respectively, with 14 bases between them. The CDR3 extends over 15 amino acids. In DNA, the CDR3 is TGTGCCAGCAGCGTAGAGGGTAGCGAGTTTTACGAGCAGTACTTC. It yields the protein CASSVEGSEFYEQYF.

On this clone itself: Because the CDR3's place on the DNA is in doubt, the DNA is left out and the CDR3 is given as listed by TCRdb. The chain joins TRBV28 to TRBJ2-1; the table's D call, TRBD2, was not checked against the DNA. Germline assignment: CDR1 MDHEN and CDR2 SYDVKM. The CDR3 sequence runs 15 residues, both termini included. The CDR3 is CASSSSTSGRSEQFF.

The CDR3: CASSGGLAGGHGTGELFF. The CDR3 bases are TGTGCCAGCAGTGGGGGACTAGCGGGAGGGCATGGCACCGGGGAGCTGTTTTTT. This chain joins TRBV27 and TRBJ2-2; the match to TRBD2 covers 16 bases. The CDR3 has 18 amino acids. V was clipped by 5 bases and J by 4 bases; unmatched bases: 7. Looked up from germline, CDR1 is MNHEY and CDR2 is SMNVEV (reference sequence).

J is TRBJ2-1 and V is TRBV15, with 12 bases lining up with TRBD2. The length of the CDR3 is 18 residues. The V segment lost 4 bases and the J segment 0 bases; nucleotides outside the gene matches: 7. The germline gives CDR1 LNHNV, CDR2 YYDKDF (reference sequence). This CDR3 reads CATSTGLAGKSSYNEQFF. Here the CDR3 DNA reads TGTGCCACCAGCACGGGACTAGCGGGCAAGAGCTCCTACAATGAGCAGTTCTTC.

This chain uses TRBV15 with TRBJ2-3; possible D gene TRBD1, 5 bases. This CDR3 is 17 amino acids long. Per germline, CDR1 LNHNV and CDR2 YYDKDF (reference sequence). V gave up 0 bases and J gave up 1 base, with 14 bases separating them. The CDR3 spells CATSREVLEGGTDTQYF. DNA of the CDR3: TGTGCCACCAGCAGAGAGGTCCTAGAAGGGGGCACAGATACGCAGTATTTT.

The chain combines TRBV6-5 with TRBJ1-4, with 8 bases that match TRBD1. V shed 6 bases and J 4 bases; nucleotides not matched to a gene: 4. The germline V gene has CDR1 MNHEY and CDR2 SVGAGI. This CDR3 is built from 14 residues. DNA for the CDR3: TGTGCCAGCAGAGCAGACAGGGGTAATGAAAAACTGTTTTTT. It codes for CASRADRGNEKLFF.

This chain uses TRBV5-1 with TRBJ1-2; tentative D call: TRBD1 (5 bases). Germline lookup yields CDR1 SGHRS and CDR2 YFSETQ. This CDR3 contains 14 residues. Trimming took off 4 bases at V and 0 bases at J, with 10 bases between the two ends. The CDR3 spells CASSVGGANYGYTF. CDR3 sequence (DNA): TGCGCCAGCAGCGTGGGGGGGGCTAACTATGGCTACACCTTC.

This clone was picked up a small number of times. The CDR3 DNA sequence: TGTGCCAGCAGTGCAGAAGAAATGGCTAGCAAAGAGACCCAGTACTTC. This codes for CASSAEEMASKETQYF. The chain combines TRBV25-1 with TRBJ2-5; a possible D gene is TRBD2 (5 bases). Germline V gene data show CDR1 as MGHDK and CDR2 as SYGVNS. The CDR3 sequence is 16 residues long. V was pared by 4 bases and J by 3 bases, with 18 bases between.

This chain connects TRBV27 to TRBJ2-3; no clear D gene. Germline V gene sequence: CDR1 MNHEY, CDR2 SMNVEV (reference sequence). With 0 bases removed from V and 6 bases from J, the gap between germline ends came to 7 bases. The CDR3 has 13 amino acids. The CDR3 nucleotides are TGTGCCAGCAGTTTATCGATAGCTGATACGCAGTATTTT. Amino acid sequence: CASSLSIADTQYF.

This chain joins TRBV11-2 and TRBJ2-1; maybe TRBD2 (6 bases). Trimming removed 5 bases from V and 0 bases from J, with 14 bases in between. In germline, CDR1 is SGHAT, CDR2 FQNNGV. The CDR3 runs 16 residues. CDR3 protein: CASSKERVSSYNEQFF. The CDR3 nucleotides are TGTGCCAGCAGCAAAGAGCGGGTCAGCTCCTACAATGAGCAGTTCTTC.

This clone appeared once. J is TRBJ1-5 and V is TRBV4-2; D is uncertain. V lost 0 bases and J 6 bases, leaving 9 bases between the germline ends. The V gene's germline CDR1 is LGHNA and CDR2 YNFKEQ. The CDR3 extends over 14 amino acids. CDR3 protein: CASSQEGERQPQHF. The CDR3 DNA follows: TGTGCCAGCAGCCAAGAGGGAGAGCGTCAGCCCCAGCATTTT.